The sequence of this T cell receptor beta chain was determined in a study of CD8+CD57+ T cells in acquired aplastic anemia. On the study more broadly: Sorted CD4+ and CD8+ cells yielded around 3.2 ug of DNA on average. Whole-study findings and limits: In common between the patients and the controls were approximately 28 CD8+ CDR3 sequences. Patients and controls were not found to differ significantly in CD8+ Simpson's diversity.

The TCR beta profiling, which covered VDJ combination and CDR3 sequence, was carried out using genomic DNA as the template. MiXCR, applied by TCRdb to the reads, yields one record per CDR3 protein. The sample includes about 270,000 distinct CDR3 sequences, around three fifths of them seen just once. This clonotype was detected a few times. Its cognate antigen is unknown. CDR1 SGHDT and CDR2 YYEEEE come from the germline V gene. This CDR3 contains 14 residues. V was shortened by 6 bases and J by 2 bases, with 12 bases between the two germline ends. V is TRBV5-6 and J is TRBJ1-3; D unclear. The source of this sequence is a human donor with severe aplastic anemia or a healthy control (not recorded which). Sequenced material: sorted CD4+, CD8+, or CD8+CD57+ T cells (not recorded which) from PBMCs. The CDR3 sequence: CASNTVGTGNTIYF. CDR3 coding DNA: TGTGCCAGCAACACAGTGGGGACTGGAAACACCATATATTTT.